This T cell receptor (beta chain) was identified in a study of shared clonotypes between healthy human individuals. The wider study: Three plates each covered CD4 naive and memory; CD8 naive two, CD8 memory one.

V gave up 0 bases and J gave up 0 bases, with 9 bases separating them. The CDR3 spans 16 residues. Per the germline V gene, CDR1 is KGHSH and CDR2 is LQKENI. Findings and caveats of the study: At large depth, rarefaction still showed sorted-subset sequencing to be incomplete.

As to this clone: The antigen is undetermined. Other DNA sequences in this specimen translate into the identical CDR3.

Profiled with immunoSEQ multiplex PCR; TCRdb holds only in-frame clones, not every one. The sample consists of about 2.3 million clones, more than 80% of them appearing once. Sequenced material: naive CD4+ T cells from PBMCs. Subset here: CD45RA+ positively selected. The TCR comes from a man younger than 30 in good health. Some clones in this sample may be carry-over from other donors' samples. This chain links TRBV18 with TRBJ2-1; D is possibly TRBD2 (6 bases). The DNA for the CDR3 is TGTGCCAGCTCACCACCATCCGGGAGCTCCTACAATGAGCAGTTCTTC. This sequence encodes CASSPPSGSSYNEQFF.